The 27 T cell receptor beta chains in this list originate from one sample, sequenced in a study of T cells in Graves' hyperthyroidism and ophthalmopathy (dated by TCRdb to between 2018 and 2021). Library construction relied on multiplex PCR. The sequencing machine was an Illumina HiSeq 2000. TCR beta CDR3 regions were amplified from RNA transcripts. The TCR CDR3 was subjected to a first round of RT-PCR using the HTBI primer set and the Qiagen OneStep RT-PCR kit. TCRdb reprocessing: public reads trimmed at Q25 with fastp, clones called with MiXCR, in-frame beta chains kept. Each CDR3 protein gets just one entry, which takes the most common genes and DNA from the rows behind it. In this sample the table shows about 360,000 distinct CDR3 sequences, just under 25% of which occur a single time. The ten largest clones represent over 70% of the sample. Material for sequencing was blood. The source is a man aged 50 to 60 with Graves' hyperthyroidism.

The chain employs TRBV19 and TRBJ1-1; no clear D gene. Germline loops: CDR1 LNHDA, CDR2 SQIVND (reference sequence). Trimming removed 2 bases at V and 0 bases at J, with 16 bases between. The CDR3 is made up of 17 amino acids. CDR3 nucleotide sequence: TGTGCCAGTAGTATAAGTCACGGGTCAAACTTGAACACTGAAGCTTTCTTT. It yields the protein CASSISHGSNLNTEAFF.

The rearrangement joins TRBV6-1 to TRBJ2-3; D gene unclear. The ends were cut back, 8 bases at V and 2 bases at J, with 8 bases in the middle. The germline V gene encodes CDR1 MNHNS and CDR2 SASEGT. CDR3 length: 12 residues. CDR3 coding DNA: TGTGCCAGCCAGCGCTACACAGATACGCAGTATTTT. This sequence encodes CASQRYTDTQYF.

The chain couples TRBV6-2 or TRBV6-3 to TRBJ1-5; D may be TRBD1 (5 bases). The CDR3 runs 15 residues. Germline V CDR1 and CDR2: MNHEY, SVGEGT. Trimming removed 5 bases from V and 2 bases from J, with 13 bases in between. The CDR3 nucleotides read TGTGCCAGCAGTCCAGGGAAATACGGCAATCAGCCCCAGCATTTT. Its protein is CASSPGKYGNQPQHF.

This clonotype was seen a handful of times. The gene calls are TRBV28 and TRBJ2-2, with 7 bases that match TRBD1. Germline CDR1 MDHEN, CDR2 SYDVKM. The trim removed 3 bases at V and 6 bases at J, leaving 1 base unmatched. This CDR3 is 13 amino acids long. The CDR3, as DNA: TGTGCCAGCAGTTTGACAGGGCCCGGGGAGCTGTTTTTT. Translation gives CASSLTGPGELFF.

This clonotype was recorded many times. The chain links TRBV2 to TRBJ2-5, with 11 bases identical to TRBD2. Germline assignment: CDR1 SNHLY and CDR2 FYNNEI. V lost 10 bases to trimming and J lost 2 bases; unmatched junction nucleotides: 6. The CDR3 length is 14 residues. CDR3 sequence: CATYGTSGQETQYF. CDR3 in DNA: TGTGCCACCTACGGGACTAGCGGACAAGAGACCCAGTACTTC.

A word on this clonotype: A read error may produce the germline difference seen at one junction end. The gene calls are TRBV5-1 and TRBJ2-2, with 8 bases fitting TRBD1. Germline V CDR1 and CDR2: SGHRS, YFSETQ. The CDR3 loop spans 17 amino acids. CDR3 in DNA: TGCGCCAGCAGCTTGGCGGCAGGGGGCTACGACACCGGGGAGCTGCTTTTT. It encodes CASSLAAGGYDTGELLF.

This clonotype came up a few times. CDR3 amino acids: CASSREASTDTQYF. In nucleotides, the CDR3 is TGTGCCAGCAGTCGAGAAGCCAGCACAGATACGCAGTATTTT. This rearrangement joins TRBV2 to TRBJ2-3; D is uncertain. With 5 bases removed from V and 0 bases from J, the gap between germline ends came to 9 bases. Germline CDR1 is SNHLY and CDR2 is FYNNEI. This CDR3 region has 14 residues. The full variable domain, with the rest looked up from reference TRBV2 and TRBJ2-3, is EPEVTQTPSHQVTQMGQEVILRCVPISNHLYFYWYRQILGQKVEFLVSFYNNEISEKSEIFDDQFSVERPDGSNFTLKIRSTKLEDSAMYFCASSREASTDTQYFGPGTRLTVL.

Of note for this clonotype: A much larger clone lies one base from this, so it may be a read error. V gene TRBV10-3 combines with J gene TRBJ2-7, with 10 positions matching TRBD2. The germline CDR1 and CDR2 sequences are ENHRY and SYGVKD. This CDR3 is 14 amino acids long. The V gene end was trimmed by 7 bases and the J gene end by 2 bases; junction bases not matched to a gene: 5. Here the CDR3 DNA reads TGTGCCATCAAGCCTAGCGGGAGCGCCTACGAGCAGTACTTC. Protein product: CAIKPSGSAYEQYF.

This clonotype was picked up many times. The chain recombines TRBV5-1 with TRBJ2-7, with a possible D match to TRBD1 (6 bases). This CDR3 is 15 amino acids long. Trimming removed 0 bases from V and 2 bases from J, with 12 bases in between. The germline V gene has CDR1 SGHRS and CDR2 YFSETQ. CDR3 sequence: CASSLVGAVTYEQYF. The CDR3 nucleotides are TGCGCCAGCAGCTTGGTGGGGGCAGTTACCTACGAGCAGTACTTC.

In its sample, this clonotype was seen a few times. This chain links TRBV5-1 with TRBJ1-1; D ambiguous. The V end was cut by 4 bases, the J end by 3 bases, with 13 bases between. The length of the CDR3 is 14 residues. CDR1 SGHRS and CDR2 YFSETQ come from the germline V gene. CDR3 in amino acids: CASSLTPRYTEAFF. CDR3 nucleotide sequence: TGCGCCAGCAGCCTAACACCCCGATACACTGAAGCTTTCTTT.

This clonotype appeared a few times. The V call is TRBV19, the J call TRBJ2-6; possible D gene TRBD1, 5 bases. CDR1 and CDR2 from the germline V gene are LNHDA and SQIVND (reference sequence). This CDR3 is built from 16 residues. The germline V and J ends were trimmed by 3 bases and 0 bases, with 9 bases remaining between them. CDR3 protein: CASSIGHLSGANVLTF. The DNA of the CDR3 is TGTGCCAGTAGTATTGGACACCTCTCTGGGGCCAACGTCCTGACTTTC.

In its sample, this clonotype was seen a few times. This chain uses TRBV6-1 with TRBJ2-7; 7 bases align to TRBD1. CDR1 is MNHNS, CDR2 SASEGT, per germline. This CDR3 comprises 13 residues. With V trimmed by 6 bases and J by 2 bases, 4 bases remained unmatched. The CDR3: CASRRTGPYEQYF. The CDR3 DNA is TGTGCCAGCAGAAGGACAGGACCCTACGAGCAGTACTTC.

This clonotype was observed at least ten times. The junction does not match germline at one end; this may be a read error. This sequence joins TRBV6-1 and TRBJ2-4; 8 positions agree with TRBD1. The CDR3 has 14 amino acids. Germline V CDR1 and CDR2: MNHNS, SASEGT. The CDR3 sequence: CASSEGQGWGIQYF. The CDR3 DNA reads as TGTGCCAGCAGCGAAGGACAGGGATGGGGCATTCAGTACTTC.

This chain joins TRBV11-2 and TRBJ1-5; no firm D call. Germline lookup yields CDR1 SGHAT and CDR2 FQNNGV. This CDR3 region has 14 residues. The V end lost 1 base, the J end lost 6 bases, and 10 bases lay between the germline ends. In DNA, the CDR3 is TGTGCCAGCAGCTTAGGATTCGGTGGTCAGCCCCAGCATTTT. Its translation is CASSLGFGGQPQHF.

The J gene is TRBJ2-2, the V gene TRBV2, with 9 nucleotides matching TRBD1. This CDR3 has 18 residues. With 5 bases clipped from V and 2 bases from J, the junction kept 12 bases outside the gene matches. Germline assignment: CDR1 SNHLY and CDR2 FYNNEI. The CDR3 DNA sequence: TGTGCCAGCAGTACTCCCCGAGGACAGGGGATAAACACCGGGGAGCTGTTTTTT. It translates to CASSTPRGQGINTGELFF.

This clonotype was recorded a few times. This chain links TRBV19 with TRBJ1-5, with no clear D. The germline gives CDR1 LNHDA, CDR2 SQIVND (reference sequence). This CDR3 has 14 residues. Trimming left V 6 bases short and J 4 bases short, with 13 bases between. The CDR3 reads CASRDRSPNQPQHF. DNA for the CDR3: TGTGCCAGTAGGGATCGGTCCCCTAATCAGCCCCAGCATTTT.

The genes are TRBV7-2 and TRBJ2-7; D unresolved. The V gene's germline CDR1 is SGHTA and CDR2 FQGNSA. The CDR3 totals 12 residues. Trimming removed 3 bases from V and 5 bases from J, with 8 bases in between. CDR3 DNA: TGTGCCAGCAGCTTTACAGTAGACGAGCAGTACTTC. Amino acid sequence: CASSFTVDEQYF.

This clonotype was picked up a small number of times. The chain has TRBV9 and TRBJ2-1; 8 bases are shared with TRBD2. V lost 3 bases, J lost 5 bases, and 10 bases stayed unmatched. Germline lookup yields CDR1 SGDLS and CDR2 YYNGEE. CDR3 length equals 16 residues. The CDR3 spells CASSARAGAGNNEQFF. The CDR3 DNA sequence: TGTGCCAGCAGCGCCAGAGCGGGAGCGGGGAACAATGAGCAGTTCTTC.

Only a few counts were recorded for this clonotype. The rearrangement links TRBV5-1 to TRBJ2-5, with D possibly being TRBD1 (6 bases). The germline V and J ends were trimmed by 3 bases and 5 bases, with 17 bases remaining between them. Per the germline V gene, CDR1 is SGHRS and CDR2 is YFSETQ. The CDR3 has 15 residues. The CDR3 protein is CASSSGAAGGETQYF. In nucleotides, the CDR3 is TGCGCCAGCAGCTCAGGGGCGGCGGGCGGGGAGACCCAGTACTTC. Filled out from reference TRBV5-1 and TRBJ2-5, the complete variable domain reads KAGVTQTPRYLIKTRGQQVTLSCSPISGHRSVSWYQQTPGQGLQFLFEYFSETQRNKGNFPGRFSGRQFSNSRSEMNVSTLELGDSALYLCASSSGAAGGETQYFGPGTRLLVL.

The J gene is TRBJ2-1, the V gene TRBV10-3; TRBD2 matches at 12 bases. CDR3 size: 17 residues. The J segment lost 0 bases and the V segment lost 4 bases, leaving 4 bases of the junction unmatched. Germline V CDR1 and CDR2: ENHRY, SYGVKD. Written as DNA, the CDR3 is TGTGCCATCAGTGGGACTAGCGGGAAAAGCTCCTACAATGAGCAGTTCTTC. It yields the protein CAISGTSGKSSYNEQFF.

This clonotype was counted a few times. This chain connects TRBV19 to TRBJ2-7; no definite D call. CDR1 and CDR2 from the germline V gene are LNHDA and SQIVND (reference sequence). The CDR3 extends over 11 amino acids. Trimming took 4 bases from V and 6 from J, leaving 7 bases between them. The CDR3 reads CASSTAFEQYF. The CDR3 nucleotides are TGTGCCAGTAGTACGGCATTCGAGCAGTACTTC.

This clonotype was detected a few times. This chain joins TRBV15 and TRBJ2-5; the D is unclear. V gave up 0 bases and J gave up 2 bases, with 16 bases separating them. CDR3 length: 17 amino acids. Germline values: CDR1 LNHNV, CDR2 YYDKDF (reference sequence). The CDR3 DNA follows: TGTGCCACCAGCAGAGATGGTTTGACCATTGGGCAAGAGACCCAGTACTTC. This translates into CATSRDGLTIGQETQYF. Variable domain in full (rest from reference TRBV15 and TRBJ2-5): DAMVIQNPRYQVTQFGKPVTLSCSQTLNHNVMYWYQQKSSQAPKLLFHYYDKDFNNEADTPDNFQSRRPNTSFCFLDIRSPGLGDTAMYLCATSRDGLTIGQETQYFGPGTRLLVL.

The chain carries TRBV28 and TRBJ2-7, with D perhaps TRBD2 (6 bases). With 4 bases removed from V and 2 bases from J, the gap between germline ends came to 12 bases. Germline CDR1 MDHEN, CDR2 SYDVKM. The CDR3 has 14 amino acids. CDR3: CASSSRDSTYEQYF. CDR3 DNA sequence: TGTGCCAGCAGTTCGAGGGACTCCACCTACGAGCAGTACTTC. The full variable domain, completed using reference TRBV28 and TRBJ2-7, is DVKVTQSSRYLVKRTGEKVFLECVQDMDHENMFWYRQDPGLGLRLIYFSYDVKMKEKGDIPEGYSVSREKKERFSLILESASTNQTSMYLCASSSRDSTYEQYFGPGTRLTVT.

This clonotype was counted between two and nine times. The chain combines TRBV12-3 or TRBV12-4 with TRBJ2-5, with 8 bases identical to TRBD1. The V and J ends lost 5 bases and 2 bases, in that order; junction bases with no gene match: 10. This CDR3 is built from 16 residues. In DNA, the CDR3 is TGTGCCAGCAGTCCCCGACAGGGGTCCCCACAAGAGACCCAGTACTTC. It specifies CASSPRQGSPQETQYF.

This clonotype appeared a few times. The chain is built from TRBV7-8 and TRBJ2-3; TRBD2 matches 7 bases. CDR1 is SGHVS, CDR2 FQNEAQ, per germline. V dropped 5 bases and J dropped 2; count of bases not matched to a gene: 13. The CDR3 consists of 17 residues. In DNA form, the CDR3 reads TGTGCCAGCAGCCATCTGCGGGGGAGGGCCCTCACAGATACGCAGTATTTT. Translated, it gives CASSHLRGRALTDTQYF. Full variable domain (rest looked up from reference TRBV7-8 and TRBJ2-3): GAGVSQSPRYKVAKRGQDVALRCDPISGHVSLFWYQQALGQGPEFLTYFQNEAQLDKSGLPSDRFFAERPEGSVSTLKIQRTQQEDSAVYLCASSHLRGRALTDTQYFGPGTRLTVL.

A few counts support this clonotype. V is TRBV11-2 and J is TRBJ1-2; 8 positions agree with TRBD1. V lost 1 base and J lost 2; bases outside the gene matches: 3. Looked up from germline, CDR1 is SGHAT and CDR2 is FQNNGV. The CDR3 has 15 residues. CDR3 DNA sequence: TGTGCCAGCAGCTTAGGCGGACAGGGAAACTATGGCTACACCTTC. As protein: CASSLGGQGNYGYTF.

This clonotype was observed at least ten times. CDR3 residues: CSAREGGRGLTYNEQFF. Here the CDR3 DNA reads TGCAGTGCTAGAGAGGGCGGGAGGGGATTGACCTACAATGAGCAGTTCTTC. The genes are TRBV20-1 and TRBJ2-1, with 9 nucleotides matching TRBD2. The CDR3 has 17 residues. Per germline, CDR1 DFQATT and CDR2 SNEGSKA (reference sequence). The trim removed 0 bases at V and 2 bases at J, leaving 8 bases unmatched.